These 23 T cell receptor beta chains originate from one sample sequenced in a study of blood T cell repertoires in COVID-19. Assay: immunoSEQ multiplex PCR; the TCRdb copy retains only in-frame clones and omits some. The data hold around 220,000 clones, with 80% observed a single time. Sequences were obtained from PBMCs or T cells enriched from blood (not recorded which). These TCRs come from a woman aged 40 to 50 with acute COVID-19.

The CDR3 is CASSQGRGRNTGELFF. The CDR3 coding sequence is TGCGCCAGCAGCCAAGGCCGCGGGCGGAACACCGGGGAGCTGTTTTTT. This sequence joins TRBV4-1 and TRBJ2-2, with a tentative D call TRBD2 (5 bases). Germline CDR1 reads MGHRA; CDR2 reads YSYEKL. The ends were cut back, 1 base at V and 1 base at J, with 10 bases in the middle. The CDR3 totals 16 residues.

This chain connects TRBV3-1 (or the pseudogene TRBV3-2) to TRBJ2-5; TRBD2 might be the D (6 bases). CDR1 LGHDT and CDR2 YNNKEL come from the germline V gene (reference sequence). V shed 4 bases and J shed 5 bases, with 14 bases lying between them. The CDR3 contains 14 residues. CDR3 DNA sequence: TGTGCCAGCAGCCTAGCGGCGGTGGGGGAGACCCAGTACTTC. This gives the protein CASSLAAVGETQYF.

The rearrangement links TRBV2 to TRBJ2-7, with TRBD2 as a possible D gene (6 bases). Trimming took off 4 bases at V and 0 bases at J, with 10 bases between the two ends. CDR1 and CDR2 (germline): SNHLY, FYNNEI. This CDR3 is 14 amino acids long. The DNA for the CDR3 is TGTGCCAGCAGTGCTGACGGGAGCTCCTACGAGCAGTACTTC. Amino acids: CASSADGSSYEQYF. Full variable domain (missing parts from reference TRBV2 and TRBJ2-7): EPEVTQTPSHQVTQMGQEVILRCVPISNHLYFYWYRQILGQKVEFLVSFYNNEISEKSEIFDDQFSVERPDGSNFTLKIRSTKLEDSAMYFCASSADGSSYEQYFGPGTRLTVT.

The rearrangement links TRBV19 to TRBJ1-4; D not certain. Germline V gene sequence: CDR1 LNHDA, CDR2 SQIVND (reference sequence). This CDR3 comprises 16 residues. V lost 4 bases and J lost 8, with 20 bases in between. CDR3 sequence: CASSTGDGTLWEKLFF. CDR3 coding DNA: TGTGCCAGTAGTACGGGAGACGGAACTTTATGGGAAAAACTGTTTTTT.

The chain carries TRBV7-9 and TRBJ2-3; TRBD2 matches at 9 bases. J lost 6 bases, V lost 5 bases, and 6 bases had no gene match. Germline loops: CDR1 SEHNR, CDR2 FQNEAQ (reference sequence). CDR3 length: 14 amino acids. In DNA form, the CDR3 reads TGTGCCAGCAGCAGCGGGAGGCCGGAGGATACGCAGTATTTT. The encoded protein is CASSSGRPEDTQYF.

This rearrangement joins TRBV12-3 or TRBV12-4 to TRBJ1-6; 8 positions agree with TRBD1. The CDR3 spans 13 residues. Losses at the gene ends were 6 bases for V and 8 bases for J; bases not matched to a gene: 3. The CDR3 sequence: CASRDRAYSPLHF. CDR3 bases: TGTGCCAGCAGGGACAGGGCTTATTCACCCCTCCACTTT.

The rearrangement links TRBV21-1 to TRBJ2-7; the table names TRBD1, a call not compared with the DNA. TRBV21-1 is marked as a pseudogene. CDR3 length equals 17 residues. The chain's CDR3 is CASSKASGGGQVGEQYF. CDR3 nucleotides: TGTGCCAGCAGCAAAGCGTCAGGGGGCGGCCAGGTTGGCGAGCAGTACTTC.

The chain combines TRBV7-6 with TRBJ1-3; TRBD1 is a possible D gene (6 bases). This CDR3 contains 15 residues. The V end was cut by 2 bases, the J end by 3 bases, with 11 bases between. Germline loops: CDR1 SGHVS, CDR2 FNYEAQ. As DNA, the CDR3 is TGTGCCAGCAGCTTATCGGCAGGGGATGGAAACACCATATATTTT. Protein sequence: CASSLSAGDGNTIYF.

J is TRBJ2-7 and V is TRBV3-1 (or the pseudogene TRBV3-2), with 9 bases fitting TRBD1. V dropped 5 bases and J dropped 6; count of bases not matched to a gene: 8. This CDR3 is built from 14 residues. Germline V CDR1 and CDR2: LGHDT, YNNKEL (reference sequence). Here the CDR3 DNA reads TGTGCCAGCAGCGCGTTGAGACAGGGGGGCGAGCAGTACTTC. Translated: CASSALRQGGEQYF.

The chain joins TRBV11-2 to TRBJ2-3; 7 bases match TRBD2. Germline V CDR1 and CDR2: SGHAT, FQNNGV. Losses at the gene ends were 1 base for V and 0 bases for J; bases not matched to a gene: 7. CDR3 size: 17 residues. CDR3 sequence reads: CASSLAAREGSTDTQYF. CDR3 nucleotide sequence: TGTGCCAGCAGCTTAGCAGCTAGGGAGGGGAGCACAGATACGCAGTATTTT.

V and J are TRBV29-1 and TRBJ2-7; 10 bases are a match to TRBD1. Germline V lookup: CDR1 SQVTM, CDR2 ANQGSEA. This CDR3 comprises 16 residues. The V and J ends lost 4 bases and 1 base, in that order; junction bases with no gene match: 10. This CDR3 reads CSVVGTGASGSYEQYF. CDR3 bases: TGCAGCGTTGTTGGGACAGGGGCCTCAGGTTCCTACGAGCAGTACTTC.

This sequence joins TRBV6-2 or TRBV6-3 and TRBJ2-1, with 9 bases aligning to TRBD2. The CDR3 extends over 15 amino acids. Germline values: CDR1 MNHEY, CDR2 SVGEGT. Trimming at V came to 5 bases and at J to 6 bases, leaving 8 bases not matched to a gene. CDR3 in DNA: TGTGCCAGCAGTAGGTCGGGCGGGGGGGCCAATGAGCAGTTCTTC. It codes for CASSRSGGGANEQFF.

The rearrangement uses TRBV24-1 and TRBJ1-3; a weak D match, TRBD1 (6 bases). This CDR3 has 16 amino acids. Germline V gives CDR1 KGHDR, CDR2 SFDVKD. Trimming pared 2 bases from V and 3 bases from J, leaving 13 bases between. CDR3 nucleotide sequence: TGTGCCACCAGTGATTCGCCAGGGGTTGATGGAAACACCATATATTTT. This translates into CATSDSPGVDGNTIYF.

The chain links TRBV19 to TRBJ2-7, with D tentatively TRBD1 (5 bases). The germline V gene encodes CDR1 LNHDA and CDR2 SQIVND (reference sequence). The length of the CDR3 is 15 residues. V was trimmed by 6 bases and J by 5 bases, leaving 20 bases between them. CDR3 residues: CASRDPRQGRDEQYF. The CDR3 region has the DNA TGTGCCAGTAGGGACCCCCGGCAGGGTCGGGACGAGCAGTACTTC.

The chain has TRBV5-1 and TRBJ2-7, with 10 bases matching TRBD1. Germline CDR1 reads SGHRS; CDR2 reads YFSETQ. V lost 0 bases, J lost 7 bases, and 7 bases stayed unmatched. The length of the CDR3 is 15 residues. CDR3 sequence reads: CASSLVGTGAREQYF. In DNA, the CDR3 is TGCGCCAGCAGCTTGGTGGGGACAGGGGCGAGGGAGCAGTACTTC.

V usage is TRBV7-2 and J usage is TRBJ1-2; TRBD1 aligns across 7 bases. V lost 5 bases and J lost 4; bases outside the gene matches: 16. This CDR3 spans 17 amino acids. Germline CDR1 SGHTA, CDR2 FQGNSA. The CDR3 region has the DNA TGTGCCAGCAGCCCCCCGCCCCCCCCGACAGGGAGCTATGGCTACACCTTC. It is translated as CASSPPPPPTGSYGYTF.

The chain recombines TRBV9 with TRBJ1-1; tentative D call: TRBD1 (6 bases). This CDR3 contains 14 residues. V was clipped by 2 bases and J by 1 base, with 9 bases between them. Germline V lookup: CDR1 SGDLS, CDR2 YYNGEE. DNA for the CDR3: TGTGCCAGCAGCGTCACAGGGACGAACACTGAAGCTTTCTTT. The encoded protein is CASSVTGTNTEAFF.

The chain joins TRBV29-1 to TRBJ2-3, with 13 positions matching TRBD2. The CDR3 loop spans 13 amino acids. CDR1 is SQVTM, CDR2 ANQGSEA, per germline. Trimming removed 6 bases from V and 6 bases from J; junction bases left unmatched: 3. DNA of the CDR3: TGCAGCGTAAAGACTAGCGGGGGGGATACGCAGTATTTT. It yields the protein CSVKTSGGDTQYF.

This clone was seen more than once but under ten times. The rearrangement links TRBV7-9 to TRBJ1-1; TRBD1 is a possible D gene (5 bases). V lost 2 bases to trimming and J lost 1 base, with 11 bases between them. Germline values: CDR1 SEHNR, CDR2 FQNEAQ (reference sequence). The CDR3 extends over 15 amino acids. Here the CDR3 reads CASSLTPQENTEAFF. The CDR3, as DNA: TGTGCCAGCAGCTTAACCCCACAGGAGAACACTGAAGCTTTCTTT.

This chain connects TRBV7-3 to TRBJ1-1; 9 positions match TRBD1. With 5 bases clipped from V and 5 bases from J, the junction kept 6 bases outside the gene matches. This CDR3 contains 14 residues. The germline gives CDR1 SGHTA, CDR2 FQGTGA. DNA of the CDR3: TGTGCCAGCAGCCCACAGGGGGCGCGGACTGAAGCTTTCTTT. Its translation: CASSPQGARTEAFF.

This sequence joins TRBV5-4 and TRBJ2-4; 9 nucleotides agree with TRBD2. This CDR3 comprises 13 residues. CDR1 and CDR2 from the germline V gene are SGHNT and YYREEE (reference sequence). The V and J ends lost 7 bases and 7 bases, in that order; junction bases with no gene match: 6. CDR3 in amino acids: CASSAGGPNIQYF. The CDR3, as DNA: TGTGCCAGCTCGGCGGGAGGGCCTAACATTCAGTACTTC. Together with reference TRBV5-4 and TRBJ2-4, the CDR3 gives the full variable domain: ETGVTQSPTHLIKTRGQQVTLRCSSQSGHNTVSWYQQALGQGPQFIFQYYREEENGRGNFPPRFSGLQFPNYSSELNVNALELDDSALYLCASSAGGPNIQYFGAGTRLSVL.

This sequence joins TRBV28 and TRBJ2-7, with TRBD1 matching 9 bases. Trimming at V came to 3 bases and at J to 5 bases, leaving 5 bases not matched to a gene. Germline V gene sequence: CDR1 MDHEN, CDR2 SYDVKM. The CDR3 has 14 residues. CDR3 sequence reads: CASSLNRGLDEQYF. CDR3 coding DNA: TGTGCCAGCAGTTTGAACAGGGGGCTGGACGAGCAGTACTTC.

The J gene is TRBJ2-3, the V gene TRBV5-1; 7 nucleotides align to TRBD2. The CDR3 runs 16 residues. Germline CDR1 reads SGHRS; CDR2 reads YFSETQ. V lost 1 base, J lost 1 base, and 6 bases stayed unmatched. The CDR3 DNA reads TGCGCCAGCAGCTTGAATACTGCGGGAGGCACAGATACGCAGTATTTT. Translated: CASSLNTAGGTDTQYF. Full variable domain (outside the CDR3, taken from reference TRBV5-1 and TRBJ2-3): KAGVTQTPRYLIKTRGQQVTLSCSPISGHRSVSWYQQTPGQGLQFLFEYFSETQRNKGNFPGRFSGRQFSNSRSEMNVSTLELGDSALYLCASSLNTAGGTDTQYFGPGTRLTVL.